This TCR beta chain appears in the sequencing data of a study of blood T cells in healthy people across ages. PCR was performed a second time for roughly 7 to 11 cycles using a sample-barcoded 5' primer and a J-beta primer mix. One entry per CDR3 protein, called by TCRdb with MiXCR from the 5' RACE reads. The sample contains about 1.1 million distinct CDR3 sequences, roughly two fifths of which appear only once. This TCR was sampled from a man aged 18 to 30 in good health. What was sequenced was blood.

The CDR3 loop is CASSFLKFRAGGLNTEAFF. The CDR3 DNA is TGTGCCAGCAGCTTCTTAAAGTTCAGGGCTGGCGGGCTGAACACTGAAGCTTTCTTT. The chain links TRBV7-9 to TRBJ1-1, with D possibly TRBD1 on 5 matching bases. V lost 3 bases and J 0 bases, leaving 23 bases between the germline ends. The germline CDR1 and CDR2 sequences are SEHNR and FQNEAQ (reference sequence). This CDR3 has 19 amino acids.